This T cell receptor (beta chain) emerged from a study of Graves' ophthalmopathy and Graves' hyperthyroidism. RNA transcripts served as template for amplifying TCR beta CDR3 sequences. Investigators did first-round RT-PCR with HTBI primers, then second-round multiplex PCR. TCRdb called the multiplex PCR reads again in MiXCR, with one record for every CDR3 protein. The table records roughly 380,000 distinct CDR3 sequences, 15% of them present only once. Orbital computed tomography, together with clinical symptoms, serum thyroxine, TRAb and thyroid ultrasound, was used for diagnosis. This clonotype was obtained from a young woman with stable Graves' hyperthyroidism. Source material: peripheral blood.

The CDR3 DNA follows: TGTGCCAGCGAAACCCGGGGTAGAGCCTACGAGCAGTACTTC. It translates to CASETRGRAYEQYF. The rearrangement joins TRBV28 to TRBJ2-7, with D possibly matching TRBD2 (5 bases). The CDR3 loop spans 14 amino acids. Looked up from germline, CDR1 is MDHEN and CDR2 is SYDVKM. Trimming removed 8 bases at V and 2 bases at J, with 16 bases between.